The rows below give T cell receptor beta chains drawn from one sample of a study of identical twins. MiXCR, run by TCRdb on the 5' RACE reads, gives a single entry per CDR3 protein. The table shows roughly 290,000 distinct CDR3 sequences, with 8.5% to 9.5% occurring only once. The sample also formed part of further work on yellow fever vaccine responses in identical twins.

Sequenced: CD8+ T cells sorted from blood. These receptors were collected from a woman in her late teens or twenties in good health. Each CDR3 is given with its conserved first and last residue. The D gene is left open where the match is weak. A row's size may be missing; if present it is once, few, many or a size class.

D	size	V	J	DNA	CDR3
TRBD2	NA	TRBV27	TRBJ2-7	TGTGCCAGCAGTCTAGCGGGTCTCCACGAGCAGTACTTC	CASSLAGLHEQYF
TRBD2	many	TRBV6-1	TRBJ2-1	TGTGCCAGCAGTACGGGGGGTCTCTACAATGAGCAGTTCTTC	CASSTGGLYNEQFF
TRBD1	NA	TRBV29-1	TRBJ2-7	TGCAGCGTAGGGACAGCCGAGCCCTACGAGCAGTACTTC	CSVGTAEPYEQYF
TRBD1	many	TRBV6-1	TRBJ2-1	TGTGCCAGCACCTCGTCGGACAGGGACAATGAGCAGTTCTTC	CASTSSDRDNEQFF
NA	few	TRBV12-3/TRBV12-4	TRBJ2-5	TGTGCCAGCAGTTTCCGGGCGGGACAAGAGACCCAGTACTTC	CASSFRAGQETQYF
TRBD1	NA	TRBV6-5	TRBJ1-4	TGTGCCACAACAGGGGAGGACGAAAAACTGTTTTTT	CATTGEDEKLFF
NA	NA	TRBV3-1	TRBJ2-1	TGTGCCAGCAGCCAAGATGGACTTGAGACTATCGCGTACAATGAGCAGTTCTTC	CASSQDGLETIAYNEQFF
TRBD1	many	TRBV5-5	TRBJ2-3	TGTGCCAGCAGCTTTCTACAGGGGACAGATACGCAGTATTTT	CASSFLQGTDTQYF
NA	NA	TRBV29-1	TRBJ2-1	TGCAGCGTTGAAGAACCACAGGGGAGGGGTGAGCAGTTCTTC	CSVEEPQGRGEQFF
NA	few	TRBV7-3	TRBJ2-3	TGTGCCAGCAGCTTAGGTGGCTGGGACACAGATACGCAGTATTTT	CASSLGGWDTDTQYF
NA	many	TRBV4-1	TRBJ2-1	TGCGCCAGCAGCCAATTGAATGAGCAGTTCTTC	CASSQLNEQFF
NA	few	TRBV27	TRBJ2-1	TGTGCCAGCAGTTGGGGTCCCTACAATGAGCAGTTCTTC	CASSWGPYNEQFF
TRBD2	many	TRBV5-1	TRBJ2-7	TGCGCCAGCATGCGGGAGGGGACCTACGAGCAGTACTTC	CASMREGTYEQYF
TRBD2	many	TRBV27	TRBJ2-3	TGTGCCAGCAGTTTAGAGGCTAGCGGGACTTCTGATACGCAGTATTTT	CASSLEASGTSDTQYF
NA	many	TRBV5-6	TRBJ1-2	TGTGCCAGCAGCACCGGCGCAAACTATGGCTACACCTTC	CASSTGANYGYTF
NA	NA	TRBV4-3	TRBJ2-1	TGCGCCAGCAGCCAAGGGAGACTATCTAACAATGAGCAGTTCTTC	CASSQGRLSNNEQFF
TRBD2	few	TRBV9	TRBJ2-2	TGTGCCAGCAGCGATGCGGGGGGGCCCACCGGGGAGCTGTTTTTT	CASSDAGGPTGELFF
NA	few	TRBV11-2	TRBJ2-5	TGTGCCAGCAGCCACATGACCGACGGAGAGACCCAGTACTTC	CASSHMTDGETQYF
NA	many	TRBV29-1	TRBJ1-2	TGCAGCGTTGAAGCGGGGATGGCCTATGGCTACACCTTC	CSVEAGMAYGYTF
NA	NA	TRBV14	TRBJ1-2	TGTGCCAGCAGCCACCTCGACTGGGGACATACAAACTATGGCTACACCTTC	CASSHLDWGHTNYGYTF
TRBD1	NA	TRBV3-1	TRBJ2-2	TGTGCCAGCAGCCTACCGGGACAGGGCTTAGGCGGGGAGCTGTTTTTT	CASSLPGQGLGGELFF
NA	few	TRBV3-1	TRBJ2-6	TGTGCCAGCAGCCCTGACATCTCTGGGGCCAACGTCCTGACTTTC	CASSPDISGANVLTF
TRBD1	many	TRBV27	TRBJ2-7	TGTGCCAGCAGTTATGGACAGGACTACGAGCAGTACTTC	CASSYGQDYEQYF
NA	few	TRBV2	TRBJ1-1	TGTGCCAGCCCTGGGGGGACGGTGAACACTGAAGCTTTCTTT	CASPGGTVNTEAFF
NA	few	TRBV4-1	TRBJ1-5	TGCGCCAGCAGCCAAGGGCCGGACGGTAGCAATCAGCCCCAGCATTTT	CASSQGPDGSNQPQHF
NA	few	TRBV7-6	TRBJ2-7	TGTGCCAGCAGCTTAGCGCTGGGGGTTCGCTACGAGCAGTACTTC	CASSLALGVRYEQYF
NA	NA	TRBV6-4	TRBJ2-7	TGTGCCAGCAGTCAGTTCAAGACTCCATACGAGCAGTACTTC	CASSQFKTPYEQYF
NA	NA	TRBV4-1	TRBJ1-2	TGCGCCAGCAGCCAAGAAGGATTAGGGATACATGGCTACACCTTC	CASSQEGLGIHGYTF
TRBD2	NA	TRBV5-4	TRBJ2-1	TGTGCCAGCAGCTTGTCTATCGGCCTAGCGGTTGAGCAGTTCTTC	CASSLSIGLAVEQFF